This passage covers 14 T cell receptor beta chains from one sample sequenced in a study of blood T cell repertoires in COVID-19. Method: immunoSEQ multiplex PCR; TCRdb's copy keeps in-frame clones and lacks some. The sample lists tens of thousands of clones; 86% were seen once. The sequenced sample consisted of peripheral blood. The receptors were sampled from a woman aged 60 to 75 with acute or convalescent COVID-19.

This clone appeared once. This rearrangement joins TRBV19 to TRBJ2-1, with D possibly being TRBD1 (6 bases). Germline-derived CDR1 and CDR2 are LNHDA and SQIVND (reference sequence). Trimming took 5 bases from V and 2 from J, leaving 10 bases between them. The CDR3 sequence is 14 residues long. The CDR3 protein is CASSGDKTYNEQFF. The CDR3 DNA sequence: TGTGCCAGTAGTGGGGACAAGACCTACAATGAGCAGTTCTTC.

The CDR3 loop reads CASSRYTFASPLHF. The DNA of the CDR3 is TGTGCCAGCAGCAGATACACCTTTGCTTCACCCCTCCACTTT. The chain has TRBV2 and TRBJ1-6; D uncertain. With 6 bases removed from V and 9 bases from J, the gap between germline ends came to 15 bases. From germline, CDR1 is SNHLY and CDR2 FYNNEI. This CDR3 contains 14 residues.

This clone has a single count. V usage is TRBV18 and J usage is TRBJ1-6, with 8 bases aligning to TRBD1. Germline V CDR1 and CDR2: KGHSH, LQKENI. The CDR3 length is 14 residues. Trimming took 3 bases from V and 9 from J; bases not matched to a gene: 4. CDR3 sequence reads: CASSPTGERSPLHF. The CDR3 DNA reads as TGTGCCAGCTCACCGACAGGGGAACGTTCACCCCTCCACTTT.

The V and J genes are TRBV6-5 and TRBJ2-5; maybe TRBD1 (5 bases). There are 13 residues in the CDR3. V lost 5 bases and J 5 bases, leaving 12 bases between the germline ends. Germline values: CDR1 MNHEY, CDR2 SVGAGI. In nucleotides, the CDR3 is TGTGCCAGCAGTCAGGGAATCGCGGAGACCCAGTACTTC. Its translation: CASSQGIAETQYF.

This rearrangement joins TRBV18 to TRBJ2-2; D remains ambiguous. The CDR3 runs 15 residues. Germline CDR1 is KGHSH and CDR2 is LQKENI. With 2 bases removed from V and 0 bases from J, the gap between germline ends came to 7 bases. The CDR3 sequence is CASSPWPANTGELFF. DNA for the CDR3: TGTGCCAGCTCACCATGGCCCGCGAACACCGGGGAGCTGTTTTTT.

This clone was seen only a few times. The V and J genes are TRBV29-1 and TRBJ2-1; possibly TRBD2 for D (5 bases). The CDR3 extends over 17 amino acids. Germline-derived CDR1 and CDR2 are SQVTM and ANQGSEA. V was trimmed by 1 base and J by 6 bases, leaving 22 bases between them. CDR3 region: CSVEGASSFFNFNEQFF. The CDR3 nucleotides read TGCAGCGTTGAAGGCGCTAGCTCTTTTTTTAATTTCAATGAGCAGTTCTTC.

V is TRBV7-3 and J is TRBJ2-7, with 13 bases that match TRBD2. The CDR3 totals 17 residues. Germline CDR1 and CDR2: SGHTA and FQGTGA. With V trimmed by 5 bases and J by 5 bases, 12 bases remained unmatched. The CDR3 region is CASSLHPPTSGRNEQYF. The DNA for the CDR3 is TGTGCCAGCAGCCTCCACCCACCGACTAGCGGGAGGAACGAGCAGTACTTC.

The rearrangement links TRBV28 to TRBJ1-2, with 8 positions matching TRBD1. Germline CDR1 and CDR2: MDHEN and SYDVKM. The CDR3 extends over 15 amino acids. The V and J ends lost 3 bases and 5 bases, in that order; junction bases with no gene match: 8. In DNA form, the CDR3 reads TGTGCCAGCAGTTTTGGACTGACAGGGGCTTATGGCTACACCTTC. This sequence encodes CASSFGLTGAYGYTF.

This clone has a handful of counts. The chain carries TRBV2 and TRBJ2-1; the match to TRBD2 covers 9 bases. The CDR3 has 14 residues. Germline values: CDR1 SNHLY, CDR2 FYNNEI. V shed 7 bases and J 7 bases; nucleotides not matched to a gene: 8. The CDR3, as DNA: TGTGCCAGCATGGTAGCGGGAGTAAGGAATGAGCAGTTCTTC. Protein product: CASMVAGVRNEQFF.

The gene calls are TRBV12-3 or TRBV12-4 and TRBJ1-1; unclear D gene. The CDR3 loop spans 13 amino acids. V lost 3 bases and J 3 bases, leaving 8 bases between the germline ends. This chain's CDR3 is CASSFKVDTEAFF. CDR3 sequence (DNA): TGTGCCAGCAGTTTCAAAGTAGACACTGAAGCTTTCTTT.

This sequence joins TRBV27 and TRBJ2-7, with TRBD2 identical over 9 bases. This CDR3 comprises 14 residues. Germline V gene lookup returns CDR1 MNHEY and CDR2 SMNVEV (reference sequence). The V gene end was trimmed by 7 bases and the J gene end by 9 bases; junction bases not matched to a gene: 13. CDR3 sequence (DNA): TGTGCCAGCAAATTTAGCGGGAGTGGGATGGGGCAGTACTTC. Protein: CASKFSGSGMGQYF.

This CDR3 reads CASSGTVNSPLHF. CDR3 DNA sequence: TGTGCCAGCAGTGGGACAGTTAATTCACCCCTCCACTTT. This sequence joins TRBV5-5 and TRBJ1-6, with TRBD1 matching over 7 bases. This CDR3 is 13 amino acids long. Trimming removed 5 bases from V and 6 bases from J; junction bases left unmatched: 2. Germline CDR1 reads SGHKS; CDR2 reads YYEKEE (reference sequence).

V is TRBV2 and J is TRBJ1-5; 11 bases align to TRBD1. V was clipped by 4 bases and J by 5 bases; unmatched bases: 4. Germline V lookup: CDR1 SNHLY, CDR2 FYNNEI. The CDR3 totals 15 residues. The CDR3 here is CASSGDRGFHQPQHF. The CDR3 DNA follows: TGTGCCAGCAGTGGGGACAGGGGGTTTCATCAGCCCCAGCATTTT.

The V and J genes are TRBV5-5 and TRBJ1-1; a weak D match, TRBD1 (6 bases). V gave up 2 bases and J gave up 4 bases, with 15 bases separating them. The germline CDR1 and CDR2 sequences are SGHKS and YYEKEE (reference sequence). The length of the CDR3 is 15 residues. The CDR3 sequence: CASSFSQGFSTEAFF. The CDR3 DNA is TGTGCCAGCAGCTTTTCGCAGGGGTTTAGCACTGAAGCTTTCTTT.